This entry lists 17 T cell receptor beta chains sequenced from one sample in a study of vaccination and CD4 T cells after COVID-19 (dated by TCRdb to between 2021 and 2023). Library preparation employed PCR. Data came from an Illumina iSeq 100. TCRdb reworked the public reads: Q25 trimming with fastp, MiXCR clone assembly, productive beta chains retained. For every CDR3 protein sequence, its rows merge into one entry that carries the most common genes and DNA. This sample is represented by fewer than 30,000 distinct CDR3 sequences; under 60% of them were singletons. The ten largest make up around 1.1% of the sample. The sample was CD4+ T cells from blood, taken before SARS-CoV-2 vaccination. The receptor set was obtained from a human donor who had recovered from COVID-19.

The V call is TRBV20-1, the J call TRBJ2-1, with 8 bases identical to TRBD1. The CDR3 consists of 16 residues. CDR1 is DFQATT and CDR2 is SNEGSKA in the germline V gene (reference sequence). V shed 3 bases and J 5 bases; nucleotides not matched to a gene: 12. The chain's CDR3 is CSASIRWTGNNNEQFF. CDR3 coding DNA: TGCAGTGCTAGTATTCGATGGACAGGGAATAACAATGAGCAGTTCTTC.

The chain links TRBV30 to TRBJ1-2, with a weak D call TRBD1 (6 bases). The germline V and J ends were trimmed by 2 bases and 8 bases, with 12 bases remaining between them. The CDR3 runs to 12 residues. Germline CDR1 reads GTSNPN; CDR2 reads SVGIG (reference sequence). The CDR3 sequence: CAWSPSGVGYTF. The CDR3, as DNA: TGTGCCTGGAGTCCTTCAGGGGTCGGCTACACCTTC.

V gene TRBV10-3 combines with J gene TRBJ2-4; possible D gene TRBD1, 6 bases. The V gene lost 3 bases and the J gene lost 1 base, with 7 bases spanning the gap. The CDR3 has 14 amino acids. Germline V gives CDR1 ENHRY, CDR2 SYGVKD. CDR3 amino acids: CAISEQGAKNIQYF. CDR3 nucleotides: TGTGCCATCAGTGAACAGGGCGCCAAAAACATTCAGTACTTC.

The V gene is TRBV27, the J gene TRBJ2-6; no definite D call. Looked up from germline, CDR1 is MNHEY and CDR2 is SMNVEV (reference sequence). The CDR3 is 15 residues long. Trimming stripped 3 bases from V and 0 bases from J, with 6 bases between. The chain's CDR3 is CASSFGGSGANVLTF. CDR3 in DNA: TGTGCCAGCAGTTTTGGTGGCTCTGGGGCCAACGTCCTGACTTTC.

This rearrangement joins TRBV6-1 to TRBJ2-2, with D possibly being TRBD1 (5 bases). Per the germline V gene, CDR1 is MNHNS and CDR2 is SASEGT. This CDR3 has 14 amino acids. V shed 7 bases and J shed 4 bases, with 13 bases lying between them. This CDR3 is CASKAGSLTGELFF. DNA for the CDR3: TGTGCCAGCAAGGCAGGGTCCCTCACCGGGGAGCTGTTTTTT.

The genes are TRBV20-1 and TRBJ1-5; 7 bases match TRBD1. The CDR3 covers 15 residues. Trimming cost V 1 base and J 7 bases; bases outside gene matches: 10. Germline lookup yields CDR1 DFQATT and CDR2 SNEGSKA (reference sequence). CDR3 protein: CSARVSGQTEQPQHF. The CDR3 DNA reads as TGCAGTGCTAGAGTGTCGGGACAGACCGAACAGCCCCAGCATTTT.

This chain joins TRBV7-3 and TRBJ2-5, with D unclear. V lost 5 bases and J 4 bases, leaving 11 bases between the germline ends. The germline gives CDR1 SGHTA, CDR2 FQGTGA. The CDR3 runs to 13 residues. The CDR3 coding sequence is TGTGCCAGCAGCATGTCACGCGGAGAGACCCAGTACTTC. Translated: CASSMSRGETQYF.

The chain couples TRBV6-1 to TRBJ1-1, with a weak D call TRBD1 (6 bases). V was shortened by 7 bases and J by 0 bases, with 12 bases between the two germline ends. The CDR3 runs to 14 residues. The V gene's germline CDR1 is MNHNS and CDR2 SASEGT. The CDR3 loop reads CASTRTALNTEAFF. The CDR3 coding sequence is TGTGCCAGCACCCGGACAGCTTTGAACACTGAAGCTTTCTTT.

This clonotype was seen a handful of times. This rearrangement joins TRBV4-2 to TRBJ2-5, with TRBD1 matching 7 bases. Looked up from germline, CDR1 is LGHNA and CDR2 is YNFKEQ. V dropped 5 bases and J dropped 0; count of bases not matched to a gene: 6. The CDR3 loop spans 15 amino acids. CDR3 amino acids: CASSYRTGNQETQYF. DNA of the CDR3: TGTGCCAGCAGCTATCGGACAGGAAACCAAGAGACCCAGTACTTC.

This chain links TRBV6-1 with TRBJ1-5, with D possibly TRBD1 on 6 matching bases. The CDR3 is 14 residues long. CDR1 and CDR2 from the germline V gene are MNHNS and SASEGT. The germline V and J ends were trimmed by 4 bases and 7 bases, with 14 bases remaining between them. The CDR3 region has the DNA TGTGCCAGCAGTGTCAACAGGGTCGGGCAGCCCCAGCATTTT. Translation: CASSVNRVGQPQHF.

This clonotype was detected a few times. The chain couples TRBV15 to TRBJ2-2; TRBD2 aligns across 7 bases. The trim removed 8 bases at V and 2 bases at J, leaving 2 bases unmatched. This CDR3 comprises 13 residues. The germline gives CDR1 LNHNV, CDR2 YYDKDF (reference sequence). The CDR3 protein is CATGTINTGELFF. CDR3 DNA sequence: TGTGCCACCGGGACTATTAACACCGGGGAGCTGTTTTTT.

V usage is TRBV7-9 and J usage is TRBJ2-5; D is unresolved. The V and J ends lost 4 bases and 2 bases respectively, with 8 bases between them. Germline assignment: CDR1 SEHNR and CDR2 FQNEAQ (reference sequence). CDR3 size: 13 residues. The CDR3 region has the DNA TGTGCCAGCAGCTCCTCGCTACAAGAGACCCAGTACTTC. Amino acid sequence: CASSSSLQETQYF.

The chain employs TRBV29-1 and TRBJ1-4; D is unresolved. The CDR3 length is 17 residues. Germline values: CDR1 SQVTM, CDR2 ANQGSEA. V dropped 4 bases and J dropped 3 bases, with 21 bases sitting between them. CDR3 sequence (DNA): TGCAGCGTTGCTTCTTTTACGGGAAAGGGAGCTAATGAAAAACTGTTTTTT. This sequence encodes CSVASFTGKGANEKLFF.

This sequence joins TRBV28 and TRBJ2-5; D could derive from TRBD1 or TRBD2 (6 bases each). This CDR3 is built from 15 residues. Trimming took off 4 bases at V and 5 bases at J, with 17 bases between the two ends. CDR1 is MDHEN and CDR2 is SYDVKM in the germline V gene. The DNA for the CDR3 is TGTGCCAGCAGTTATGTGAATGGGGGGCTGGAGACCCAGTACTTC. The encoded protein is CASSYVNGGLETQYF.

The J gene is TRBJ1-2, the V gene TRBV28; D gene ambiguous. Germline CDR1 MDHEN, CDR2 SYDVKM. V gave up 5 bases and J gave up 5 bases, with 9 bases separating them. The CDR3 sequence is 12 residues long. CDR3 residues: CASSPRSYGYTF. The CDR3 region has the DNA TGTGCCAGCAGTCCCAGATCTTATGGCTACACCTTC.

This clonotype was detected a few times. The CDR3 is CATSDLGDRGRETQYF. CDR3 in DNA: TGTGCCACCAGTGATTTGGGCGACAGGGGGCGGGAGACCCAGTACTTC. The chain uses TRBV24-1 and TRBJ2-5; TRBD1 agrees at 10 bases. Germline V gene lookup returns CDR1 KGHDR and CDR2 SFDVKD. This CDR3 is 16 amino acids long. The J segment lost 5 bases and the V segment lost 0 bases, leaving 5 bases of the junction unmatched.

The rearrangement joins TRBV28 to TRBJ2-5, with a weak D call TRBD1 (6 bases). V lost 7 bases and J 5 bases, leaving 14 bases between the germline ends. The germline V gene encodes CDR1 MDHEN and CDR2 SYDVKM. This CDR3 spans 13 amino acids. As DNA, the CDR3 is TGTGCCAGCAACCAGGACAGAGGGGAGACCCAGTACTTC. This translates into CASNQDRGETQYF.